This T cell receptor (beta chain) was identified in a study of cytomegalovirus exposure and HLA in healthy donors. TCRdb keeps only in-frame clones here, not all; method: immunoSEQ multiplex PCR. Of about 120,000 clones in the sample, more than 70% were seen once. Germline V gene lookup returns CDR1 SEHNR and CDR2 FQNEAQ (reference sequence). The CDR3 totals 14 residues. V was pared by 8 bases and J by 7 bases, with 11 bases of the junction left unmatched. Overall study results and limits: The study flagged around 150 TCR beta chains as cytomegalovirus-associated.

In regard to this clone: What it binds is not known.

The sequence was obtained from a woman in her twenties or thirties in good health and CMV-seronegative. The J gene is TRBJ2-1, the V gene TRBV7-9, with 7 bases fitting TRBD2. Sequenced input: PBMCs. The CDR3 loop reads CASDQWGGGNEQFF. In DNA form, the CDR3 reads TGTGCCAGCGACCAATGGGGGGGAGGGAATGAGCAGTTCTTC.